This paragraph reports one T cell receptor (beta chain). The data belong to a study of control samples from healthy donors and cancer patients. The CDR3 consists of 14 residues. V was pared by 6 bases and J by 3 bases, with 4 bases of the junction left unmatched. CDR1 is MNHEY, CDR2 SVGEGT, per germline. Sequencing was performed with immunoSEQ multiplex PCR; in TCRdb, only in-frame clones are kept and a portion is missing. The data contain 160,000 or so clones, approximately 94% of them seen just once; the ten biggest clones take up about 15%. The receptor's source is a man aged 55 to 70 with colorectal cancer. The sequencing sample was made of PBMCs. The chain links TRBV6-2 or TRBV6-3 to TRBJ2-3; 9 bases align to TRBD1. CDR3 sequence: CASSGQGRTDTQYF. The CDR3 DNA reads TGTGCCAGCAGCGGACAGGGGAGAACAGATACGCAGTATTTT.